This T cell receptor (beta chain) was captured by sequencing in a study of blood T cells in healthy people across ages. This CDR3 is built from 15 residues. V shed 5 bases, J shed 10 bases, and the junction held 7 bases outside the gene matches. The germline CDR1 and CDR2 sequences are MNHEY and SVGAGI. This clonotype came up a few times. Primers used in a second PCR of roughly 6 to 12 cycles were a sample-barcoded 5' primer and a J-beta primer mix. Each CDR3 protein is one row after TCRdb ran MiXCR on the 5' RACE reads. This sample yields some 900,000 distinct CDR3 sequences, of which 40% to 60% are seen a single time; around an eighth belongs to the top ten.

The clonotype originates from a man aged 25 to 45 in good health. This sequence joins TRBV6-5 and TRBJ1-6; 11 nucleotides match TRBD1. Sequencing was performed on blood. The CDR3 DNA reads as TGTGCCAGCAGTAGCTCGGACAGGGGGCAGTCACCCCTCCACTTT. Translation gives CASSSSDRGQSPLHF.